Below, one T cell receptor beta chain is given with its context. Its matching antigen is unknown. One end of the junction does not line up with germline, which may come from a read error. This record belongs to a study of tumor-infiltrating lymphocytes in primary liver carcinoma. Study context: The tumors, T1-T3 N0M0 lesions, were roughly 4.2 to 11 cm across.

The template, 500 ng total RNA, yielded TCR beta cDNA made with a constant-region primer. Researchers made the TCR beta libraries by running three nested multiplex PCR rounds with slightly modified ARM-PCR. Investigators reported that the first two PCR rounds, at about 9 cycles each, used TRBV1-TRBV30 forward primers with a C-beta reverse primer. TCRdb re-called the multiplex PCR reads with MiXCR, one entry per CDR3 protein. The sample records 90,000 to 150,000 distinct CDR3 sequences, roughly three fifths being singletons. General study results and limits: Tumors had a top-250-clone fraction that was significantly higher than blood (p = 0.039). Less overlap was seen in tumor-adjacent and tumor-blood pairs than in tumor region pairs.

Unsorted bulk tissue (roughly 19-31 mg) underwent RNA and DNA co-extraction. Patients showed chronic HBV infection and an absence of prior treatment. The CDR3 sequence is 14 residues long. CDR1 LGHDT and CDR2 YNNKEL come from the germline V gene (reference sequence). This sequence joins TRBV3-1 and TRBJ2-7; 8 bases map to TRBD2. The source of this sequence is a woman in her fifties or sixties with primary liver carcinoma and hepatitis B virus infection. Sequenced input: liver tumor tissue from sampling region 1. Subset defined: tumor region T1, superior pole. The CDR3 bases are TGTGCCACCAGCACGACTAGCGCCTCCTACGAACAGTACTTC. It specifies CATSTTSASYEQYF.